The 10 T cell receptor beta chains below all came from one sample that was sequenced in a study of blood T cell repertoires in COVID-19. TCRdb keeps only in-frame clones here, not all; method: immunoSEQ multiplex PCR. The data hold just under 350,000 clones, with roughly 90% observed a single time. Sample: peripheral blood. The receptors were gathered from a woman in her 70s with COVID-19, enrolled during active disease.

The V and J genes are TRBV7-6 and TRBJ2-2; the match to TRBD1 covers 8 bases. CDR1 is SGHVS, CDR2 FNYEAQ, per germline. J lost 5 bases, V lost 0 bases, and 5 bases had no gene match. There are 16 residues in the CDR3. CDR3 DNA: TGTGCCAGCAGCTTAGCGGAAGACAGGGGTACCGGGGAGCTGTTTTTT. Protein: CASSLAEDRGTGELFF.

The CDR3 sequence: CASSFRGTGIGAYNEQFF. The CDR3 DNA follows: TGTGCCAGCAGTTTTAGGGGGACAGGGATTGGCGCCTACAATGAGCAGTTCTTC. This chain connects TRBV27 to TRBJ2-1; TRBD1 aligns across 9 bases. CDR1 and CDR2 from the germline V gene are MNHEY and SMNVEV (reference sequence). V gave up 3 bases and J gave up 2 bases; unmatched junction bases: 11. The CDR3 is 18 residues long.

About this clone: The sample carries other DNA sequences with the same CDR3. The J gene is TRBJ1-1, the V gene TRBV27, with TRBD1 matching over 9 bases. V trimming: 3 bases; J trimming: 4 bases; junction bases outside the gene matches: 3. Germline CDR1 and CDR2: MNHEY and SMNVEV (reference sequence). The CDR3 is 14 amino acids. The CDR3 nucleotides read TGTGCCAGCAGTTTGACAGGGGGAGGCACTGAAGCTTTCTTT. Amino acids: CASSLTGGGTEAFF.

V is TRBV19 and J is TRBJ1-2; TRBD1 matches at 7 bases. Germline values: CDR1 LNHDA, CDR2 SQIVND (reference sequence). Losses at the gene ends were 3 bases for V and 8 bases for J; bases not matched to a gene: 9. The length of the CDR3 is 14 residues. CDR3 residues: CASSMPPDRVGYTF. CDR3 bases: TGTGCCAGTAGTATGCCCCCCGACAGGGTAGGCTACACCTTC. The complete variable domain, with remaining parts taken from reference TRBV19 and TRBJ1-2, reads DGGITQSPKYLFRKEGQNVTLSCEQNLNHDAMYWYRQDPGQGLRLIYYSQIVNDFQKGDIAEGYSVSREKKESFPLTVTSAQKNPTAFYLCASSMPPDRVGYTFGSGTRLTVV.

CDR3 in amino acids: CASSGRTGAHQPQHF. CDR3 DNA: TGTGCCAGCAGCGGTCGGACAGGGGCCCATCAGCCCCAGCATTTT. The V and J genes are TRBV5-8 and TRBJ1-5, with 9 bases matching TRBD1. Looked up from germline, CDR1 is SGHTS and CDR2 is YDEGEE. Unmatched junction bases numbered 7, after V lost 4 bases and J lost 5 bases. CDR3 length: 15 residues.

This chain connects TRBV2 to TRBJ1-5, with D possibly TRBD1 on 6 matching bases. The germline V gene encodes CDR1 SNHLY and CDR2 FYNNEI. CDR3 length: 16 residues. The V and J ends lost 6 bases and 3 bases respectively, with 18 bases between them. DNA for the CDR3: TGTGCCAGCAGGAAAACAGGGTTGGGGGTCAATCAGCCCCAGCATTTT. As protein: CASRKTGLGVNQPQHF.

This clone was observed once. The chain carries TRBV2 and TRBJ2-6, with unresolved D. The CDR3 covers 14 residues. CDR1 SNHLY and CDR2 FYNNEI come from the germline V gene. Between the trimmed V and J ends, which lost 4 bases and 0 bases, there was a span of 4 bases. CDR3 loop: CASSVDSGANVLTF. Here the CDR3 DNA reads TGTGCCAGCAGTGTAGACTCTGGGGCCAACGTCCTGACTTTC. The whole variable domain, remainder taken from reference TRBV2 and TRBJ2-6, is EPEVTQTPSHQVTQMGQEVILRCVPISNHLYFYWYRQILGQKVEFLVSFYNNEISEKSEIFDDQFSVERPDGSNFTLKIRSTKLEDSAMYFCASSVDSGANVLTFGAGSRLTVL.

V usage is TRBV7-2 and J usage is TRBJ2-7; 7 nucleotides align to TRBD2. Germline values: CDR1 SGHTA, CDR2 FQGNSA. With 5 bases clipped from V and 6 bases from J, the junction kept 16 bases outside the gene matches. The CDR3 sequence is 16 residues long. The CDR3 coding sequence is TGTGCCAGCAGCCTACGGGGGGACTCATTCCCCAGCGAGCAGTACTTC. This codes for CASSLRGDSFPSEQYF. Looking up the rest from reference TRBV7-2 and TRBJ2-7 gives the full variable domain: GAGVSQSPSNKVTEKGKDVELRCDPISGHTALYWYRQSLGQGLEFLIYFQGNSAPDKSGLPSDRFSAERTGGSVSTLTIQRTQQEDSAVYLCASSLRGDSFPSEQYFGPGTRLTVT.

The chain recombines TRBV10-2 with TRBJ1-2; D uncertain. The germline V gene has CDR1 WSHSY and CDR2 SAAADI. The CDR3 covers 13 residues. V gave up 4 bases and J gave up 2 bases, with 8 bases separating them. CDR3 residues: CASSAQTNYGYTF. The DNA of the CDR3 is TGCGCCAGCAGTGCACAAACGAACTATGGCTACACCTTC.

This chain connects TRBV19 to TRBJ2-7, with 9 bases that match TRBD2. CDR3 length: 14 amino acids. Germline V lookup: CDR1 LNHDA, CDR2 SQIVND (reference sequence). V shed 4 bases, J shed 5 bases, and the junction held 6 bases outside the gene matches. CDR3 loop: CASSNAGGPNEQYF. The DNA of the CDR3 is TGTGCCAGTAGTAACGCGGGGGGGCCTAACGAGCAGTACTTC.